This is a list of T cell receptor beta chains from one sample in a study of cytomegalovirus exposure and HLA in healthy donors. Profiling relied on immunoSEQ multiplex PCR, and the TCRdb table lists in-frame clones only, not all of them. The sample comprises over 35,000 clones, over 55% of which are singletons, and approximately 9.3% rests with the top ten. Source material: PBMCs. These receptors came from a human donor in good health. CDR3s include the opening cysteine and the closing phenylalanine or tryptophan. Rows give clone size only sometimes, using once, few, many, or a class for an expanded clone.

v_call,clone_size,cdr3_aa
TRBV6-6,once,CASSRSGGYSYNEQFF
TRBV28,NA,CASSWTITGRGTYEQYF
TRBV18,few,CASSPSVSNQPQHF
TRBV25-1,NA,CASSEYGQAGNTIYF
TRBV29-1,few,CSVRALADTDTQYF
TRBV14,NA,CASSRTDYLQETQYF
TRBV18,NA,CASSPLDAPETQYF
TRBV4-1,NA,CASSQVWEGQPQHF
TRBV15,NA,CATSRAGLATYEQYF
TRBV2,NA,CASSDPRPSSGNTIYF
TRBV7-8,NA,CASGGQGSTGYTF
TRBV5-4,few,CASRNRDTADEKLFF
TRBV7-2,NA,CASSLEQTDTQYF
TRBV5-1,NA,CASSLTWDRGNEQFF
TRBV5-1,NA,CASSLDGPYEQYF